This TCR beta chain was recorded in a study of cytomegalovirus exposure and HLA in healthy donors (dated by TCRdb to the late 2010s). A note on the overall study: According to a later analysis, the approximately 120 validation repertoires were produced on the same platform as the approximately 690 repertoires of the first cohort. The study aimed to test whether signatures of past pathogen exposure could be identified by cataloging public T cell receptors. In addition to the first cohort of 666 subjects, a separate validation cohort of 120 different subjects was used. The study combined high-throughput TCR immunosequencing, statistical association of individual TCRs with disease status, and machine learning to predict cytomegalovirus infection status. Overall study outcomes, separate from this receptor: The classifier was reported to diagnose cytomegalovirus status with high specificity and sensitivity in both the original and validation cohorts. Most TCR sequences were observed very rarely across donors, whereas some public TCRs were present in many individuals. Of the cluster scores, 90% to 95% were above 0 in a later analysis, which found that TCRs clustered in the first cohort also tended to co-occur in the 120 validation repertoires. The validation cohort had no HLA typing available for a later analysis, so co-occurrence within that cohort was assessed over all 120 or so repertoires. It was suggested by the authors that the approach could potentially be generalized to other disease states and immunological phenotypes. In vitro tests confirmed that a few of the cytomegalovirus-associated TCR beta chains recognize cytomegalovirus antigens. The study gave a list of around 170 TCR beta chains associated with cytomegalovirus.

Receptor libraries were prepared by the immunoSEQ multiplex PCR assay. On the study's bioinformatics: A statistical classification framework was built to diagnose cytomegalovirus status from the catalog of TCR beta chain sequences. Not all clones reach the TCRdb copy of this immuneACCESS table, which keeps in-frame sequences only. Checked studies attribute under half of the gap to unresolved V genes and leave the rest unexplained. The V and J calls and the clone size are those of that table, but D and trimming were determined from the DNA. The sample table shows over 200,000 clones, and roughly 88% are seen once. More than 13% of the sample is in the top ten clones. The donors belonged to the validation cohort of around 130 subjects, which was separate from the 666-subject first cohort. Reading from cysteine to phenylalanine, the CDR3 counts 14 amino acids. Of all the DNA, just the CDR3 is kept, 42 bases in frame from base 1. A distance of 14 bases separates the germline ends of V and J, which lose 4 bases and 3 bases respectively. The germline V gene gives CDR1 as SGHDT and CDR2 as YYEEEE.

Regarding this clone: The clone's antigen remains unknown. The sample holds no much larger clone one base away, and base qualities are not on file.

The V and J segments used are TRBV5-6 and TRBJ2-7, and possibly TRBD1, on 7 matching bases. This receptor was obtained from a woman aged 30 to 39 in good health and CMV-seropositive. The specimen was PBMCs. The DNA sequence reads TGTGCCAGCAGCCGGGACAGACTAGACTACGAGCAGTACTTC. This translates into CASSRDRLDYEQYF.